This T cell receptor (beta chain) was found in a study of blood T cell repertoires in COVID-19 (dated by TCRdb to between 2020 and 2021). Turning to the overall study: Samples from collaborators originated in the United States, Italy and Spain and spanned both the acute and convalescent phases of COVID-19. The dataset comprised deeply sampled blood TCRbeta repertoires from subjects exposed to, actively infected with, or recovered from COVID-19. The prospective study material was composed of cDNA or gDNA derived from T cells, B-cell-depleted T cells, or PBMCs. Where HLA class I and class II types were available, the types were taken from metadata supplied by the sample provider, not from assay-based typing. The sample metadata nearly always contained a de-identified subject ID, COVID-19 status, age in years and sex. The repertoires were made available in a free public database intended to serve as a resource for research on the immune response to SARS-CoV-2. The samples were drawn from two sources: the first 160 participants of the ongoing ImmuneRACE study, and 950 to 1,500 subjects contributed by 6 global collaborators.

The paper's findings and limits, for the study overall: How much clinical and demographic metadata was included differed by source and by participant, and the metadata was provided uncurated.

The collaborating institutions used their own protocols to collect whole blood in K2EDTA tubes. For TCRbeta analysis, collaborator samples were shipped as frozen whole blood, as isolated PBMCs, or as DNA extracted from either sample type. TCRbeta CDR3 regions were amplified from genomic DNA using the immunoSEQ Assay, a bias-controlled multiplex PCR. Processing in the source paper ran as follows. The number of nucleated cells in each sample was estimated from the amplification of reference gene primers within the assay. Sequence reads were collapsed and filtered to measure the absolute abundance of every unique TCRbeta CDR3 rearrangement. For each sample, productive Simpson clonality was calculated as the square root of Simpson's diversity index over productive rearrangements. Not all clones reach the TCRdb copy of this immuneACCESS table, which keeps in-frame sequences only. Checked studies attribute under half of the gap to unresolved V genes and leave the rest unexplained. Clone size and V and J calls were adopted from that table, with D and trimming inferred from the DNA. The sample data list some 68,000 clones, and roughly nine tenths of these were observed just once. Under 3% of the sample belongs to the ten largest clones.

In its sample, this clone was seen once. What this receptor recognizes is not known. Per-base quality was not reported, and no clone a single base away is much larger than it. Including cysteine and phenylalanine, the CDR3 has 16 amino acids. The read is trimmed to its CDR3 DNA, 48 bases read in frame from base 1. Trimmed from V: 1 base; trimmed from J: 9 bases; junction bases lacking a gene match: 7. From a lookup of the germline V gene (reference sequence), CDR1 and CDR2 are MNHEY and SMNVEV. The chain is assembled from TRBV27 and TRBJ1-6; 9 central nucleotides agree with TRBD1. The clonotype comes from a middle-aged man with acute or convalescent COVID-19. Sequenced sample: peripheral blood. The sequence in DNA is TGTGCCAGCAGTTTATTGGACGGACAGGGGATTTCACCCCTCCACTTT. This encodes CASSLLDGQGISPLHF.